This TCR beta chain was obtained from a study of early T cells in non-severe SARS-CoV-2 infection. Study-wide context: Sequencing of bulk RNA from unsorted whole blood was done, without chain pairing. General study findings and limits: Missing private and CD4 specificities, VDJdb matching favored anti-spike CD8 responses.

Turning to this clonotype: Its cognate antigen is unknown.

Unique molecular identifier tags were affixed to discrete cDNA molecules. TCRdb redid the calling of the 5' RACE reads with MiXCR, one entry per CDR3 protein. The table lists some 58,000 distinct CDR3 sequences, around 14% of them singletons. Germline CDR1 and CDR2: MGHDK and SYGVNS. The CDR3 runs to 16 residues. The V and J ends lost 4 bases and 4 bases, in that order; junction bases with no gene match: 7. The rearrangement joins TRBV25-1 to TRBJ2-3, with 11 bases fitting TRBD2. Sequenced input: whole blood. This receptor was taken from an adult who was a healthcare worker with PCR-confirmed SARS-CoV-2 infection or an uninfected control (not recorded which). The CDR3 loop reads CASSGSSGGTADTQYF. CDR3 bases: TGTGCCAGCAGTGGGTCTAGCGGGGGGACGGCAGATACGCAGTATTTT.